This entry lists 13 T cell receptor beta chains sequenced from one sample in a study of shared clonotypes between healthy human individuals. Repertoires were generated with immunoSEQ multiplex PCR, while TCRdb's copy carries only in-frame clones and drops some. The repertoire holds 2 million to 3 million clones, approximately 90% seen once, with roughly 0.13% in the top ten. The sample comprised naive CD4+ T cells sorted from blood. Sample subset: CD45RA+ positively selected. The origin of the receptors is a man between 18 and 35 years old in good health.

The chain joins TRBV19 to TRBJ2-7; no clear D. The V gene's germline CDR1 is LNHDA and CDR2 SQIVND (reference sequence). This CDR3 region has 15 residues. V was trimmed by 4 bases and J by 2 bases, leaving 15 bases between them. In DNA, the CDR3 is TGTGCCAGTAGTAGTGTGAGCAAGCGCGCCTACGAGCAGTACTTC. Encoded protein: CASSSVSKRAYEQYF. The variable domain in full, completed from reference TRBV19 and TRBJ2-7, reads DGGITQSPKYLFRKEGQNVTLSCEQNLNHDAMYWYRQDPGQGLRLIYYSQIVNDFQKGDIAEGYSVSREKKESFPLTVTSAQKNPTAFYLCASSSVSKRAYEQYFGPGTRLTVT.

There are a few counts of this clone. This chain connects TRBV30 to TRBJ1-4; 11 bases line up with TRBD1. With V trimmed by 3 bases and J by 3 bases, 3 bases remained unmatched. The CDR3 length is 15 residues. Germline lookup yields CDR1 GTSNPN and CDR2 SVGIG (reference sequence). The CDR3 DNA is TGTGCCTGGAGGGACAGGGGGCGGGCTAATGAAAAACTGTTTTTT. Translating it yields CAWRDRGRANEKLFF.

J is TRBJ1-5 and V is TRBV2; 7 bases are a match to TRBD1. Germline CDR1 SNHLY, CDR2 FYNNEI. The CDR3 totals 14 residues. V shed 7 bases, J shed 4 bases, and the junction held 7 bases outside the gene matches. Here the CDR3 DNA reads TGTGCCAGCAACCGAGGGACAGCGAATCAGCCCCAGCATTTT. The encoded protein is CASNRGTANQPQHF. The complete variable domain, with remaining parts taken from reference TRBV2 and TRBJ1-5, reads EPEVTQTPSHQVTQMGQEVILRCVPISNHLYFYWYRQILGQKVEFLVSFYNNEISEKSEIFDDQFSVERPDGSNFTLKIRSTKLEDSAMYFCASNRGTANQPQHFGDGTRLSIL.

This chain connects TRBV5-5 to TRBJ2-7; the D gene is possibly TRBD1 (7 bases). This CDR3 is 16 amino acids long. Trimming cost V 0 bases and J 0 bases, with 13 bases left between them. Germline V lookup: CDR1 SGHKS, CDR2 YYEKEE (reference sequence). The CDR3 loop reads CASSLEAGGNSYEQYF. The CDR3 nucleotides are TGTGCCAGCAGCTTGGAAGCAGGGGGGAACTCCTACGAGCAGTACTTC.

V usage is TRBV5-1 and J usage is TRBJ1-2, with unresolved D. In germline, CDR1 is SGHRS, CDR2 YFSETQ. V was clipped by 2 bases and J by 7 bases, with 15 bases between them. The CDR3 has 14 amino acids. CDR3 amino acids: CASSLSNLGGGYTF. CDR3 coding DNA: TGCGCCAGCAGCTTATCTAACTTAGGAGGTGGCTACACCTTC.

V is TRBV18 and J is TRBJ2-7; 9 nucleotides agree with TRBD1. The CDR3 is made up of 15 amino acids. Looked up from germline, CDR1 is KGHSH and CDR2 is LQKENI. V lost 4 bases, J lost 3 bases, and 7 bases stayed unmatched. The CDR3 spells CASSLTGGRGYEQYF. The CDR3 DNA reads as TGTGCCAGCTCACTTACAGGGGGCCGGGGCTACGAGCAGTACTTC.

The CDR3 spells CASSPGQGRTDTQYF. In DNA form, the CDR3 reads TGTGCCAGCAGCCCCGGACAGGGTCGCACAGATACGCAGTATTTT. This chain uses TRBV7-6 with TRBJ2-3; 8 bases are a match to TRBD1. This CDR3 spans 15 amino acids. The germline gives CDR1 SGHVS, CDR2 FNYEAQ. Trimming cost V 5 bases and J 1 base; bases outside gene matches: 5.

V usage is TRBV15 and J usage is TRBJ2-1; possibly TRBD1 or TRBD2 for D (5 bases each). From germline, CDR1 is LNHNV and CDR2 YYDKDF (reference sequence). V shed 4 bases and J shed 2 bases, with 9 bases lying between them. The CDR3 runs to 14 residues. CDR3 sequence reads: CATSTPGPYNEQFF. The CDR3 DNA sequence: TGTGCCACCAGCACACCGGGACCCTACAATGAGCAGTTCTTC.

The chain recombines TRBV2 with TRBJ1-4; unclear D gene. CDR3 length: 13 residues. Trimming took off 10 bases at V and 4 bases at J, with 13 bases between the two ends. Looked up from germline, CDR1 is SNHLY and CDR2 is FYNNEI. This chain's CDR3 is CATRPDINEKLFF. CDR3 nucleotide sequence: TGTGCCACCCGACCCGACATTAATGAAAAACTGTTTTTT.

The chain combines TRBV10-2 with TRBJ2-2; TRBD1 matches 7 bases. V shed 10 bases, J shed 6 bases, and the junction held 8 bases outside the gene matches. CDR3 length: 13 amino acids. Germline V gene sequence: CDR1 WSHSY, CDR2 SAAADI. This CDR3 reads CATEGASAGELFF. The CDR3 bases are TGCGCCACCGAGGGGGCGTCGGCCGGGGAGCTGTTTTTT.

The V gene is TRBV30, the J gene TRBJ2-5; D unresolved. V lost 4 bases and J 0 bases, leaving 9 bases between the germline ends. The germline V gene has CDR1 GTSNPN and CDR2 SVGIG (reference sequence). The CDR3 sequence is 13 residues long. CDR3 amino acids: CAWTASNQETQYF. Written as DNA, the CDR3 is TGTGCCTGGACCGCGTCCAACCAAGAGACCCAGTACTTC.

J is TRBJ2-7 and V is TRBV7-2, with TRBD1 matching over 8 bases. CDR3 length: 14 amino acids. CDR1 and CDR2 from the germline V gene are SGHTA and FQGNSA. The J segment lost 2 bases and the V segment lost 4 bases, leaving 4 bases of the junction unmatched. The CDR3 DNA sequence: TGTGCCAGCAGCTACAGGGGGATGGCCTACGAGCAGTACTTC. Translation gives CASSYRGMAYEQYF.

The chain joins TRBV4-1 to TRBJ2-3; the match to TRBD1 covers 7 bases. V dropped 0 bases and J dropped 5; count of bases not matched to a gene: 8. CDR1 and CDR2 from the germline V gene are MGHRA and YSYEKL. The CDR3 contains 16 residues. CDR3 residues: CASSQDEGGWGDTQYF. DNA of the CDR3: TGCGCCAGCAGCCAAGATGAAGGGGGCTGGGGAGATACGCAGTATTTT.